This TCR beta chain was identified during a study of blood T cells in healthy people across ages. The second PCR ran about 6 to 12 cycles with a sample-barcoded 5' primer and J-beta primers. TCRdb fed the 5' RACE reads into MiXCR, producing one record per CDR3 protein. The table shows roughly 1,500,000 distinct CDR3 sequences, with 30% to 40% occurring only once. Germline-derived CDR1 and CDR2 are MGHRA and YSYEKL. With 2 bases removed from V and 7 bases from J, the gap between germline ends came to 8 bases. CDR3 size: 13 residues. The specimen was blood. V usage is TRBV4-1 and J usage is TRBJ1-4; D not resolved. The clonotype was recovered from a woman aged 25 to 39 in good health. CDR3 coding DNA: TGCGCCAGCAGCCAAATCGAACTTGAAAAACTGTTTTTT. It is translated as CASSQIELEKLFF.